The 22 T cell receptor beta chains given below trace back to one sample, sequenced in a study of graft-versus-host responses after intestinal transplantation. These receptors' targets are unknown. Produced via immunoSEQ multiplex PCR; TCRdb's table is partial and in-frame only. The sample includes roughly 96,000 clones, roughly 90% of them seen just once. This sample comprised unstimulated CD8+ T cells sorted from spleen or lymph node cells, obtained before intestinal transplant. These receptors came from a human donor who received an intestinal transplant.

This chain uses TRBV6-1 with TRBJ1-2; D remains ambiguous. The germline V gene has CDR1 MNHNS and CDR2 SASEGT. Trimming removed 2 bases from V and 7 bases from J, with 17 bases in between. The CDR3 runs 15 residues. The CDR3: CASSEWAQQRSGYTF. As DNA, the CDR3 is TGTGCCAGCAGTGAATGGGCCCAGCAGAGAAGTGGCTACACCTTC.

The V and J genes are TRBV29-1 and TRBJ2-5; possible D gene TRBD2, 5 bases. Germline lookup yields CDR1 SQVTM and CDR2 ANQGSEA. This CDR3 is built from 14 residues. Between the trimmed V and J ends, which lost 3 bases and 5 bases, there was a span of 16 bases. As DNA, the CDR3 is TGCAGCGTTGAGGAGGCCATACCCCTGGAGACCCAGTACTTC. It is translated as CSVEEAIPLETQYF.

The chain recombines TRBV2 with TRBJ2-1, with D perhaps TRBD1 (8 bases). Germline V gene sequence: CDR1 SNHLY, CDR2 FYNNEI. This CDR3 is built from 15 residues. Trimming cost V 0 bases and J 6 bases, with 12 bases left between them. CDR3 residues: CASSEARGTGNEQFF. CDR3 DNA: TGTGCCAGCAGTGAAGCGCGGGGGACAGGCAATGAGCAGTTCTTC.

The chain carries TRBV6-5 and TRBJ1-1, with no clear D. V shed 8 bases and J shed 5 bases, with 6 bases lying between them. CDR1 and CDR2 from the germline V gene are MNHEY and SVGAGI. This CDR3 region has 10 residues. Here the CDR3 DNA reads TGTGCCAGCGGGAGGACTGAAGCTTTCTTT. Translation: CASGRTEAFF.

V usage is TRBV5-1 and J usage is TRBJ2-7; TRBD2 matches at 7 bases. V shed 5 bases and J 0 bases; nucleotides not matched to a gene: 14. CDR1 is SGHRS, CDR2 YFSETQ, per germline. This CDR3 has 17 residues. CDR3 region: CASSIAGTLGGSYEQYF. For the CDR3, the DNA is TGCGCCAGCAGTATAGCGGGTACCCTCGGGGGCTCCTACGAGCAGTACTTC.

The chain couples TRBV13 to TRBJ2-5; TRBD2 is a possible D gene (8 bases). With 1 base removed from V and 6 bases from J, the gap between germline ends came to 30 bases. Germline V lookup: CDR1 PRHDT, CDR2 FYEKMQ (reference sequence). This CDR3 comprises 20 residues. The CDR3 sequence is CASSLALILEGAGGLQTQYF. For the CDR3, the DNA is TGTGCCAGCAGCTTAGCTCTCATTCTCGAGGGGGCGGGAGGCCTTCAGACCCAGTACTTC. Complete variable domain (other parts from reference TRBV13 and TRBJ2-5): AAGVIQSPRHLIKEKRETATLKCYPIPRHDTVYWYQQGPGQDPQFLISFYEKMQSDKGSIPDRFSAQQFSDYHSELNMSSLELGDSALYFCASSLALILEGAGGLQTQYFGPGTRLLVL.

As regards this clone: The junction departs from the called germline gene at one end, perhaps through a read error. The rearrangement joins TRBV29-1 to TRBJ1-1, with D uncertain. Germline lookup yields CDR1 SQVTM and CDR2 ANQGSEA. The length of the CDR3 is 10 residues. The CDR3 nucleotides read TGCAGCGTTGAAGACCGAGCGCGAGACTTT. Translated: CSVEDRARDF.

V usage is TRBV4-1 and J usage is TRBJ1-2; no clear D. V was cut by 2 bases and J by 2 bases, with 12 bases left in between. This CDR3 is built from 15 residues. In germline, CDR1 is MGHRA, CDR2 YSYEKL. In DNA, the CDR3 is TGCGCCAGCAGCCAAAAAGAGGGCGCGAACTATGGCTACACCTTC. This translates into CASSQKEGANYGYTF.

The chain carries TRBV4-1 and TRBJ2-7; 11 positions agree with TRBD2. J gave up 0 bases and V 4 bases, and 2 bases lay outside the gene matches. The CDR3 consists of 15 residues. Germline CDR1 MGHRA, CDR2 YSYEKL. In DNA form, the CDR3 reads TGCGCCAGCAGCCCCACTAGCGGGAGCTCCTACGAGCAGTACTTC. Protein sequence: CASSPTSGSSYEQYF.

The chain combines TRBV5-4 with TRBJ2-7; TRBD2 agrees at 11 bases. The CDR3 contains 18 residues. V was clipped by 1 base and J by 2 bases; unmatched bases: 11. Germline V gene sequence: CDR1 SGHNT, CDR2 YYREEE (reference sequence). This chain's CDR3 is CASSLNFGTSGGPYEQYF. For the CDR3, the DNA is TGTGCCAGCAGCTTGAATTTTGGGACTAGCGGCGGTCCCTACGAGCAGTACTTC.

V usage is TRBV7-9 and J usage is TRBJ1-4; TRBD1 agrees at 7 bases. CDR3 size: 18 residues. Germline values: CDR1 SEHNR, CDR2 FQNEAQ (reference sequence). With 1 base clipped from V and 0 bases from J, the junction kept 8 bases outside the gene matches. The CDR3 bases are TGTGCCAGCAGCTTAGGACAGGGTGGAATTGCAACTAATGAAAAACTGTTTTTT. It yields the protein CASSLGQGGIATNEKLFF. Variable domain in full (rest from reference TRBV7-9 and TRBJ1-4): DTGVSQNPRHKITKRGQNVTFRCDPISEHNRLYWYRQTLGQGPEFLTYFQNEAQLEKSRLLSDRFSAERPKGSFSTLEIQRTEQGDSAMYLCASSLGQGGIATNEKLFFGSGTQLSVL.

Regarding this clone: Relative to the germline gene, one junction end is altered; a read error may explain this. The V and J genes are TRBV13 and TRBJ2-1; TRBD2 aligns across 8 bases. Germline-derived CDR1 and CDR2 are PRHDT and FYEKMQ (reference sequence). The CDR3 runs 19 residues. CDR3 residues: CTSSSTLGLAKSSYNEQFF. CDR3 DNA: TGTACCAGCAGCTCCACCCTAGGACTAGCTAAAAGCTCCTACAATGAGCAGTTCTTC.

The chain carries TRBV7-9 and TRBJ2-7, with unresolved D. The CDR3 covers 16 residues. Trimming pared 5 bases from V and 0 bases from J, leaving 17 bases between. The V gene's germline CDR1 is SEHNR and CDR2 FQNEAQ (reference sequence). The CDR3 sequence: CASSDSLDSFSYEQYF. For the CDR3, the DNA is TGTGCCAGCAGCGATTCCCTAGACTCCTTCTCCTACGAGCAGTACTTC.

The rearrangement links TRBV6-5 to TRBJ1-2, with D possibly TRBD1 on 6 matching bases. This CDR3 region has 13 residues. Trimming stripped 6 bases from V and 8 bases from J, with 16 bases between. Germline assignment: CDR1 MNHEY and CDR2 SVGAGI. DNA for the CDR3: TGTGCCAGCAGCCAATTTTTAGGGGGAGGCTACACCTTC. This gives the protein CASSQFLGGGYTF.

The chain couples TRBV4-1 to TRBJ1-1, with 8 bases lining up with TRBD1. V shed 4 bases, J shed 1 base, and the junction held 8 bases outside the gene matches. CDR3 length equals 16 residues. Germline CDR1 is MGHRA and CDR2 is YSYEKL. CDR3 in amino acids: CASSRIQGGRNTEAFF. In nucleotides, the CDR3 is TGCGCCAGCAGCCGCATACAGGGGGGTCGGAACACTGAAGCTTTCTTT.

J is TRBJ1-1 and V is TRBV7-8, with D unclear. The germline V and J ends were trimmed by 5 bases and 1 base, with 8 bases remaining between them. CDR1 is SGHVS and CDR2 is FQNEAQ in the germline V gene. This CDR3 is 13 amino acids long. The CDR3 sequence is CASSPPGNTEAFF. The CDR3 nucleotides read TGTGCCAGCAGCCCGCCGGGGAACACTGAAGCTTTCTTT. Full variable domain (outside the CDR3, taken from reference TRBV7-8 and TRBJ1-1): GAGVSQSPRYKVAKRGQDVALRCDPISGHVSLFWYQQALGQGPEFLTYFQNEAQLDKSGLPSDRFFAERPEGSVSTLKIQRTQQEDSAVYLCASSPPGNTEAFFGQGTRLTVV.

This chain links TRBV29-1 with TRBJ2-7, with a tentative D call TRBD2 (6 bases). The CDR3 totals 13 residues. CDR1 and CDR2 (germline): SQVTM, ANQGSEA. The germline V and J ends were trimmed by 7 bases and 3 bases, with 16 bases remaining between them. The CDR3 DNA reads TGCAGCGCGATGGGGGGAGACTTCTACGAGCAGTACTTC. It yields the protein CSAMGGDFYEQYF.

The V call is TRBV28, the J call TRBJ2-1; 10 bases align to TRBD2. Germline V gives CDR1 MDHEN, CDR2 SYDVKM. Trimming took 5 bases from V and 3 from J; bases not matched to a gene: 16. The CDR3 is 19 amino acids. CDR3 in DNA: TGTGCCAGCAGTCCCCCACTAGCGGGGCCCGATATTGTCTACAATGAGCAGTTCTTC. Translating gives CASSPPLAGPDIVYNEQFF.

The rearrangement joins TRBV19 to TRBJ2-3; D perhaps matches TRBD2 (6 bases). The CDR3 contains 14 residues. V was clipped by 3 bases and J by 3 bases, with 10 bases between them. In germline, CDR1 is LNHDA, CDR2 SQIVND (reference sequence). The CDR3 loop reads CASSIAGKTDTQYF. CDR3 bases: TGTGCCAGTAGTATCGCGGGGAAAACAGATACGCAGTATTTT. The complete variable domain, with remaining parts taken from reference TRBV19 and TRBJ2-3, reads DGGITQSPKYLFRKEGQNVTLSCEQNLNHDAMYWYRQDPGQGLRLIYYSQIVNDFQKGDIAEGYSVSREKKESFPLTVTSAQKNPTAFYLCASSIAGKTDTQYFGPGTRLTVL.

The rearrangement uses TRBV5-1 and TRBJ2-1; 13 positions agree with TRBD2. The junction had 10 bases not matched to a gene; V was cut back by 5 bases and J by 8 bases. CDR1 and CDR2 (germline): SGHRS, YFSETQ. The CDR3 covers 16 residues. The CDR3 DNA reads as TGCGCCAGCAGGGCCGGAATGGGACTAGCGGGATATGAGCAGTTCTTC. Protein: CASRAGMGLAGYEQFF. Filled out from reference TRBV5-1 and TRBJ2-1, the complete variable domain reads KAGVTQTPRYLIKTRGQQVTLSCSPISGHRSVSWYQQTPGQGLQFLFEYFSETQRNKGNFPGRFSGRQFSNSRSEMNVSTLELGDSALYLCASRAGMGLAGYEQFFGPGTRLTVL.

This chain uses TRBV7-2 with TRBJ2-5; D possibly corresponds to TRBD1 (5 bases). Matching the DNA end better, TRBJ2-7 makes the J call doubtful. In germline, CDR1 is SGHTA, CDR2 FQGNSA. This CDR3 has 13 amino acids. The CDR3 protein is CASSPGHSYEQYF. The CDR3 DNA reads TGTGCCAGCAGCCCCGGACATTCCTACGAGCAGTACTTC.

The chain couples TRBV30 to TRBJ2-1, with TRBD2 matching 13 bases. This CDR3 has 16 amino acids. Germline V CDR1 and CDR2: GTSNPN, SVGIG (reference sequence). With V trimmed by 6 bases and J by 6 bases, 11 bases remained unmatched. The DNA of the CDR3 is TGTGCCTGTACAAAACCGGGACTAGCGGGAATCAATGAGCAGTTCTTC. Amino acids: CACTKPGLAGINEQFF. Full variable domain (missing parts from reference TRBV30 and TRBJ2-1): SQTIHQWPATLVQPVGSPLSLECTVEGTSNPNLYWYRQAAGRGLQLLFYSVGIGQISSEVPQNLSASRPQDRQFILSSKKLLLSDSGFYLCACTKPGLAGINEQFFGPGTRLTVL.